This T cell receptor (beta chain) derives from a study of T-cell memory formation after mild COVID-19. Study overall: Among the donors, TCR clusters were largely specific to each donor.

This clonotype was recorded a few times. What it binds is not known. Regarding the study as a whole: Cross-reactive memory seemingly joined, as some responding clones were found in pre-infection memory. Shrinking CD4+ clones resided mostly in CM and EM, and CD8+ ones in EMRA. Specificity for SARS-CoV-2 was not confirmed among the second-wave clones peaking on day 37.

Each CDR3 protein gets one entry after TCRdb re-called the 5' RACE reads with MiXCR. The sample lists around 300,000 distinct CDR3 sequences; roughly 19% were seen once. The CDR3 runs to 15 residues. The junction had 3 bases not matched to a gene; V was cut back by 0 bases and J by 4 bases. Germline values: CDR1 SGHNT, CDR2 YYREEE (reference sequence). V and J are TRBV5-4 and TRBJ2-3; 9 positions agree with TRBD2. This sequence was found in a man aged 18 to 29 who had mild COVID-19 (a few samples of this study predate the infection). Cell type and time point are not known. What was sequenced was PBMCs or a T cell subset sorted from them (not recorded which). The CDR3 DNA follows: TGTGCCAGCAGCTTGGGGGGGACTAGCTCAGATACGCAGTATTTT. This sequence encodes CASSLGGTSSDTQYF.